A single sample gave rise to the 27 T cell receptor beta chains below, sequenced in a study of T cells in Graves' hyperthyroidism and ophthalmopathy. Amplification yielded TCR beta CDR3 regions, with RNA transcripts as the source. HTBI primers were used for first-round RT-PCR of the TCR CDR3. TCRdb fed the multiplex PCR reads into MiXCR, producing one record per CDR3 protein. The data show 300,000 to 450,000 distinct CDR3 sequences, with over 11% seen just once and approximately 9.9% held by the top ten. Material for sequencing was blood. Every receptor here comes from a woman aged 60 to 75 with Graves' hyperthyroidism.

This clonotype was seen repeatedly, ten times or more. The chain combines TRBV30 with TRBJ2-2, with D possibly being TRBD1 or TRBD2 (5 bases each). V was cut by 3 bases and J by 2 bases, with 13 bases left in between. CDR1 is GTSNPN and CDR2 is SVGIG in the germline V gene (reference sequence). The CDR3 totals 15 residues. The CDR3 nucleotides read TGTGCCTGGAGGCTCCCGGGACGTAACACCGGGGAGCTGTTTTTT. Amino acids: CAWRLPGRNTGELFF.

Notes on this clonotype: A read error is possible here, since a much larger clone lies one base away. The V and J genes are TRBV28 and TRBJ1-4; D is uncertain. Germline-derived CDR1 and CDR2 are MDHEN and SYDVKM. CDR3 length: 16 residues. This CDR3 is CASSFLLVTTNEELFF. The CDR3 nucleotides read TGTGCCAGCAGTTTCTTGTTGGTGACAACTAATGAAGAACTGTTTTTT.

The table lists this clonotype with many counts. Written as DNA, the CDR3 is TGCAGTGCTTCCTTGGGACTAGTCAAAGGGAAAGAGACCCAGTACTTC. Translated: CSASLGLVKGKETQYF. The chain has TRBV20-1 and TRBJ2-5, with 8 bases matching TRBD2. CDR1 and CDR2 from the germline V gene are DFQATT and SNEGSKA (reference sequence). V shed 5 bases and J 3 bases; nucleotides not matched to a gene: 14. The CDR3 runs 16 residues.

This clonotype was counted at least ten times. The chain is built from TRBV12-3 or TRBV12-4 and TRBJ2-5; 8 bases align to TRBD2. CDR3 length: 15 amino acids. V gave up 1 base and J gave up 6 bases; unmatched junction bases: 7. In DNA, the CDR3 is TGTGCCAGCAGTTTAGTAGCGGGACGGGCCAAGACCCAGTACTTC. Translation gives CASSLVAGRAKTQYF.

This clonotype appeared a single time. The CDR3 reads CASSSGSGQNTGELFF. The CDR3, as DNA: TGTGCCAGCAGTTCCGGGTCGGGGCAGAACACCGGGGAGCTGTTTTTT. This rearrangement joins TRBV6-5 to TRBJ2-2; D possibly matches TRBD1 or TRBD2 (5 bases each). V was shortened by 4 bases and J by 1 base, with 13 bases between the two germline ends. The germline V gene has CDR1 MNHEY and CDR2 SVGAGI. The CDR3 has 16 amino acids.

This clonotype was recorded many times. The gene calls are TRBV6-1 and TRBJ2-7, with TRBD1 identical over 7 bases. The CDR3 is made up of 16 amino acids. Unmatched junction bases numbered 12, after V lost 6 bases and J lost 1 base. Germline loops: CDR1 MNHNS, CDR2 SASEGT. The CDR3 nucleotides read TGTGCCAGCAGCGAGTATAGTAGGGGGCGATCCTACGAGCAGTACTTC. Encoded protein: CASSEYSRGRSYEQYF.

This clonotype was observed at least ten times. The J gene is TRBJ1-1, the V gene TRBV5-1; no clear D gene. There are 15 residues in the CDR3. Trimming stripped 2 bases from V and 1 base from J, with 12 bases between. Germline V gives CDR1 SGHRS, CDR2 YFSETQ. The DNA for the CDR3 is TGCGCCAGCAGCTTTCGGGCAGGTCGGAACACTGAAGCTTTCTTT. It codes for CASSFRAGRNTEAFF. Complete variable domain (other parts from reference TRBV5-1 and TRBJ1-1): KAGVTQTPRYLIKTRGQQVTLSCSPISGHRSVSWYQQTPGQGLQFLFEYFSETQRNKGNFPGRFSGRQFSNSRSEMNVSTLELGDSALYLCASSFRAGRNTEAFFGQGTRLTVV.

This clonotype was seen repeatedly, ten times or more. The chain joins TRBV28 to TRBJ1-4, with unresolved D. Germline V gene sequence: CDR1 MDHEN, CDR2 SYDVKM. V was shortened by 1 base and J by 7 bases, with 7 bases between the two germline ends. The CDR3 consists of 13 residues. The CDR3 loop reads CASSLSDGEKLFF. In DNA form, the CDR3 reads TGTGCCAGCAGTTTATCGGATGGTGAAAAACTGTTTTTT.

This chain's CDR3 is CATSDWTSGIYNEQFF. CDR3 sequence (DNA): TGTGCCACCAGTGACTGGACTAGCGGGATCTACAATGAGCAGTTCTTC. The J gene is TRBJ2-1, the V gene TRBV24-1; 12 bases agree with TRBD2. Germline V gene lookup returns CDR1 KGHDR and CDR2 SFDVKD. This CDR3 has 16 amino acids. With 4 bases clipped from V and 3 bases from J, the junction kept 3 bases outside the gene matches.

The sample holds many counts of this clonotype. This chain uses TRBV7-8 with TRBJ1-1, with a possible D match to TRBD1 (6 bases). The V end lost 3 bases, the J end lost 0 bases, and 20 bases lay between the germline ends. CDR1 and CDR2 from the germline V gene are SGHVS and FQNEAQ. CDR3 length equals 18 residues. In DNA, the CDR3 is TGTGCCAGCAGCTTGGAGATCGGGGGCTACTTGATGAACACTGAAGCTTTCTTT. This translates into CASSLEIGGYLMNTEAFF.

This clonotype was seen a few times. This rearrangement joins TRBV19 to TRBJ2-7; TRBD1 agrees at 10 bases. This CDR3 is built from 16 residues. The V and J ends lost 5 bases and 1 base, in that order; junction bases with no gene match: 8. Germline V gene data show CDR1 as LNHDA and CDR2 as SQIVND (reference sequence). The CDR3 loop reads CASSPFDRGLSYEQYF. Here the CDR3 DNA reads TGTGCCAGTAGTCCATTTGACAGGGGGCTGTCCTACGAGCAGTACTTC.

The table lists this clonotype with many counts. V gene TRBV10-3 combines with J gene TRBJ1-2; D is uncertain. This CDR3 has 12 residues. Germline V gene data show CDR1 as ENHRY and CDR2 as SYGVKD. The V end lost 3 bases, the J end lost 7 bases, and 9 bases lay between the germline ends. Written as DNA, the CDR3 is TGTGCCATCAGTGATCTGGTTCCTGGCTACACCTTC. This sequence encodes CAISDLVPGYTF.

In its sample, this clonotype was seen many times. J is TRBJ1-5 and V is TRBV7-8; a weak D match, TRBD1 (6 bases). V dropped 5 bases and J dropped 3 bases, with 11 bases sitting between them. The CDR3 length is 14 residues. The V gene's germline CDR1 is SGHVS and CDR2 FQNEAQ. The CDR3 coding sequence is TGTGCCAGCAGCCGAGCAGGGGACAATCAGCCCCAGCATTTT. Translating gives CASSRAGDNQPQHF.

The sample holds many counts of this clonotype. The V and J genes are TRBV12-5 and TRBJ2-5; D gene ambiguous. The CDR3 loop spans 14 amino acids. Trimming removed 6 bases from V and 5 bases from J, with 16 bases in between. Germline CDR1 and CDR2: LGHNT and FRNRAP. CDR3 bases: TGTGCTAGTGGCCTTGGAGTAGGATCCGAGACCCAGTACTTC. Translation gives CASGLGVGSETQYF.

In this sample, this clonotype turned up many times. V gene TRBV30 combines with J gene TRBJ2-5; D remains ambiguous. Trimming stripped 1 base from V and 0 bases from J, with 12 bases between. CDR1 GTSNPN and CDR2 SVGIG come from the germline V gene (reference sequence). The CDR3 runs to 15 residues. The CDR3 DNA follows: TGTGCCTGGAGTGATAGTGGCACCAACCAAGAGACCCAGTACTTC. It yields the protein CAWSDSGTNQETQYF.

This clonotype was seen many times. Mismatch with germline at one junction end may stem from a read error. The J gene is TRBJ2-5, the V gene TRBV7-9; D is tentatively TRBD1 or TRBD2 (5 bases each). The length of the CDR3 is 13 residues. Germline assignment: CDR1 SEHNR and CDR2 FQNEAQ (reference sequence). CDR3 sequence reads: CASSFPGREAQYF. The CDR3 DNA follows: TGTGCCAGCAGCTTTCCAGGGAGAGAGGCCCAGTACTTC.

Notes on this clonotype: This may come from a read error, since a much larger clone is one base off. The conserved final phenylalanine or tryptophan is absent from the CDR3, which likely points to a read error. The genes are TRBV28 and TRBJ1-1; D may be TRBD1 (5 bases). The V end was cut by 2 bases, the J end by 0 bases, with 16 bases between. The CDR3 consists of 17 residues. Germline V gives CDR1 MDHEN, CDR2 SYDVKM. The CDR3 DNA sequence: TGTGCCAGCAGTTTAAGACAGTCAAACATTATGAACACTGAAGCTTTCTCT. Translating gives CASSLRQSNIMNTEAFS.

At least ten counts were recorded for this clonotype. The chain carries TRBV15 and TRBJ1-1; D remains unclear. CDR1 is LNHNV and CDR2 is YYDKDF in the germline V gene (reference sequence). V lost 1 base, J lost 3 bases, and 9 bases lay in between. The CDR3 extends over 14 amino acids. This CDR3 is CATSRVGFYTEAFF. The CDR3 DNA follows: TGTGCCACCAGCAGAGTAGGCTTCTACACTGAAGCTTTCTTT.

This clonotype was observed at least ten times. The chain links TRBV11-1 to TRBJ2-7; D could derive from TRBD1 or TRBD2 (5 bases each). The germline gives CDR1 SGHAT, CDR2 FQDESV (reference sequence). The CDR3 is made up of 15 amino acids. V lost 1 base and J lost 6, with 16 bases in between. CDR3 residues: CASSLVGADSAEQYF. The CDR3 DNA is TGTGCCAGCAGCTTAGTCGGGGCGGATTCGGCCGAGCAGTACTTC.

This chain links TRBV11-2 with TRBJ2-5; 8 bases are a match to TRBD1. There are 16 residues in the CDR3. V lost 5 bases to trimming and J lost 5 bases; unmatched junction nucleotides: 13. Germline V gene sequence: CDR1 SGHAT, CDR2 FQNNGV. CDR3 protein: CASSPRPLRTGETQYF. In nucleotides, the CDR3 is TGTGCCAGCAGCCCCAGACCCCTTAGGACAGGGGAGACCCAGTACTTC.

This clonotype was seen repeatedly, ten times or more. The chain is built from TRBV7-9 and TRBJ2-7; D is possibly TRBD2 (6 bases). The V end lost 1 base, the J end lost 5 bases, and 15 bases lay between the germline ends. The germline V gene has CDR1 SEHNR and CDR2 FQNEAQ (reference sequence). The CDR3 extends over 15 amino acids. The CDR3 DNA sequence: TGTGCCAGCAGCTTAGTTGCCGGGAGACCTAACGAGCAGTACTTC. Translating gives CASSLVAGRPNEQYF.

The chain is built from TRBV20-1 and TRBJ1-2, with D perhaps TRBD1 (5 bases). CDR3 size: 15 residues. In germline, CDR1 is DFQATT, CDR2 SNEGSKA (reference sequence). Trimming stripped 0 bases from V and 6 bases from J, with 17 bases between. The CDR3 loop reads CSARDTGAGKNGYTF. CDR3 in DNA: TGCAGTGCTAGAGATACAGGCGCGGGAAAAAATGGCTACACCTTC.

The chain employs TRBV5-1 and TRBJ2-2; 9 bases fit TRBD1. CDR3 length: 16 amino acids. The germline CDR1 and CDR2 sequences are SGHRS and YFSETQ. The ends lost 3 bases at V and 3 bases at J; junction bases unmatched: 6. The CDR3 DNA is TGCGCCAGCAGCTCCAGGACAGGGGAGGACACCGGGGAGCTGTTTTTT. Encoded protein: CASSSRTGEDTGELFF.

The chain combines TRBV3-1 with TRBJ2-1; no definite D call. The CDR3 is 11 residues long. V shed 2 bases and J shed 9 bases, with 5 bases lying between them. From germline, CDR1 is LGHDT and CDR2 YNNKEL (reference sequence). In nucleotides, the CDR3 is TGTGCCAGCAGCCAAATTGGTGAGCAGTTCTTC. This sequence encodes CASSQIGEQFF.

This clonotype was recorded at least ten times. The CDR3 DNA reads TGTGCCAGCAGCATTCTTAACACTGAAGCTTTCTTT. Its translation: CASSILNTEAFF. The chain joins TRBV7-9 to TRBJ1-1; D ambiguous. CDR1 and CDR2 (germline): SEHNR, FQNEAQ (reference sequence). With 5 bases removed from V and 2 bases from J, the gap between germline ends came to 6 bases. This CDR3 is built from 12 residues.

This clonotype was seen at least ten times. This chain links TRBV18 with TRBJ2-3, with no clear D. Germline V gene lookup returns CDR1 KGHSH and CDR2 LQKENI. The CDR3 has 18 amino acids. Trimming pared 3 bases from V and 0 bases from J, leaving 19 bases between. DNA for the CDR3: TGTGCCAGCTCACCTTTAGTCTTTGCGGCGAGGAGCACAGATACGCAGTATTTT. Protein product: CASSPLVFAARSTDTQYF. The complete variable domain, with remaining parts taken from reference TRBV18 and TRBJ2-3, reads NAGVMQNPRHLVRRRGQEARLRCSPMKGHSHVYWYRQLPEEGLKFMVYLQKENIIDESGMPKERFSAEFPKEGPSILRIQQVVRGDSAAYFCASSPLVFAARSTDTQYFGPGTRLTVL.

Many counts were recorded for this clonotype. This chain connects TRBV18 to TRBJ1-1; D call uncertain. CDR1 is KGHSH and CDR2 is LQKENI in the germline V gene. The CDR3 has 15 amino acids. The V end lost 4 bases, the J end lost 0 bases, and 12 bases lay between the germline ends. CDR3 region: CASSLSTRMNTEAFF. The CDR3 nucleotides read TGTGCCAGCTCACTCTCGACAAGAATGAACACTGAAGCTTTCTTT.